The 7 T cell receptor beta chains presented below share a single source sample, sequenced in a study of T-cell memory formation after mild COVID-19. Each CDR3 protein is one row after TCRdb ran MiXCR on the 5' RACE reads. The data contain some 600,000 distinct CDR3 sequences, 17% of them singletons. Sequencing used PBMCs or a T cell subset sorted from them (not recorded which). All receptors derive from an adult woman who had mild COVID-19 (a few samples of this study predate the infection). Cell type and time point are not known.

The V and J genes are TRBV10-3 and TRBJ2-1; TRBD2 agrees at 12 bases. CDR3 length: 18 amino acids. V was pared by 10 bases and J by 5 bases, with 18 bases of the junction left unmatched. Germline loops: CDR1 ENHRY, CDR2 SYGVKD. CDR3 region: CATRTSGILGITDNEQFF. The DNA of the CDR3 is TGTGCCACTCGGACTAGCGGGATCCTGGGGATAACGGACAATGAGCAGTTCTTC.

Ten or more counts support this clonotype. The chain joins TRBV5-5 to TRBJ2-7; D remains ambiguous. V lost 2 bases, J lost 0 bases, and 15 bases lay in between. The CDR3 totals 16 residues. Germline V gene lookup returns CDR1 SGHKS and CDR2 YYEKEE (reference sequence). The CDR3: CASSFNHRPASYEQYF. CDR3 nucleotides: TGTGCCAGCAGCTTTAACCATAGACCCGCCTCCTACGAGCAGTACTTC.

This sequence joins TRBV5-6 and TRBJ1-1; tentative D call: TRBD1 (6 bases). The CDR3 runs to 15 residues. CDR1 and CDR2 from the germline V gene are SGHDT and YYEEEE. The ends were cut back, 0 bases at V and 3 bases at J, with 12 bases in the middle. The CDR3 sequence: CASSLGYGGHTEAFF. Written as DNA, the CDR3 is TGTGCCAGCAGCTTGGGATATGGGGGGCACACTGAAGCTTTCTTT.

This clonotype was observed a handful of times. This chain uses TRBV5-5 with TRBJ1-2; 9 positions agree with TRBD1. V trimming: 2 bases; J trimming: 0 bases; junction bases outside the gene matches: 8. The germline V gene encodes CDR1 SGHKS and CDR2 YYEKEE (reference sequence). This CDR3 has 17 amino acids. The CDR3 loop is CASSLHGTGPANYGYTF. The CDR3 DNA sequence: TGTGCCAGCAGCTTACACGGGACAGGGCCAGCTAACTATGGCTACACCTTC.

This clonotype was observed a handful of times. The chain recombines TRBV4-2 with TRBJ2-1; D is unclear. V shed 1 base and J shed 6 bases, with 7 bases lying between them. Germline V lookup: CDR1 LGHNA, CDR2 YNFKEQ. This CDR3 has 13 residues. CDR3: CASSQVGANEQFF. CDR3 nucleotides: TGTGCCAGCAGCCAAGTCGGCGCCAATGAGCAGTTCTTC.

This clonotype was counted between two and nine times. The chain carries TRBV30 and TRBJ1-2; D might be TRBD1 (6 bases). In germline, CDR1 is GTSNPN, CDR2 SVGIG (reference sequence). This CDR3 is 14 amino acids long. With 3 bases removed from V and 3 bases from J, the gap between germline ends came to 14 bases. DNA of the CDR3: TGTGCCTGGAGGAAGACCGGGGGCGACTATGGCTACACCTTC. Translating gives CAWRKTGGDYGYTF.

This rearrangement joins TRBV12-3 or TRBV12-4 to TRBJ2-1; no reliable D call. CDR3 length equals 10 residues. V gave up 3 bases and J gave up 9 bases, with 3 bases separating them. The CDR3 sequence is CASSFLEQFF. CDR3 sequence (DNA): TGTGCCAGCAGTTTCCTTGAGCAGTTCTTC.